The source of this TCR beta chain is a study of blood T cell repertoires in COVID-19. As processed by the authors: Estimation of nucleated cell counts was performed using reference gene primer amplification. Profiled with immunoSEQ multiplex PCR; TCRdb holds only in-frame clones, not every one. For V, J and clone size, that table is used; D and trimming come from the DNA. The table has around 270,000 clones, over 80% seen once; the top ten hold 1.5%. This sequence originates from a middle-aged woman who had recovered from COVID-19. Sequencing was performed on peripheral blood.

The CDR3 DNA is TGTGCCGCGTCTCCTGGGACTGATACGCAGTATTTT. Protein sequence: CAASPGTDTQYF. The chain carries TRBV6-5 and TRBJ2-3; possibly TRBD2 for D (6 bases). The V end lost 11 bases, the J end lost 6 bases, and 15 bases lay between the germline ends. Per germline, CDR1 MNHEY and CDR2 SVGAGI. The CDR3 is 12 amino acids.